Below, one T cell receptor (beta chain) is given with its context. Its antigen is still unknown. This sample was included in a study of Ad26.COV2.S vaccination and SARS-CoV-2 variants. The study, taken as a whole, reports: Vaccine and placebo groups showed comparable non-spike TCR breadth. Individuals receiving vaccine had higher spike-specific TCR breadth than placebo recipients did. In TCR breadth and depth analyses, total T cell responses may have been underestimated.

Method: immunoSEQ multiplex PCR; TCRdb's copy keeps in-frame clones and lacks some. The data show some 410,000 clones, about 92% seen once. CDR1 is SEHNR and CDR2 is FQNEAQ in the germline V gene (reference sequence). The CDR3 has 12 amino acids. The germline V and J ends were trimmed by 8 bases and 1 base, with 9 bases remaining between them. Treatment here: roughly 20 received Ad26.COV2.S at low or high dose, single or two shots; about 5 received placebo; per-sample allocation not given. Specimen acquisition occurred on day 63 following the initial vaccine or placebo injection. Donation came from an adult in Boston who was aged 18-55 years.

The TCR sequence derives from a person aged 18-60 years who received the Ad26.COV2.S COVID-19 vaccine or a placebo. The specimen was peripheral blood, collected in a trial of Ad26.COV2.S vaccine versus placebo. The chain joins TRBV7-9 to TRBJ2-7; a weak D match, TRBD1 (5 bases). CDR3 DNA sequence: TGTGCCAGCCGGACACGATCCTACGAGCAGTACTTC. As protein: CASRTRSYEQYF.